This TCR beta chain is from a study of spatial heterogeneity in lung cancer. To note about this clonotype: Its antigen is undetermined.

Findings of the study overall: Expanded tumor TCRs that were ubiquitous appeared in blood more at resection than follow-up.

Documented time point: sample taken at primary tumor resection. Sequencing was performed on whole RNA extracted from tumor and nontumor lung tissue, or from frozen PBMC, and the material was left unsorted. Samples came from 72 TRACERx patients with untreated early-stage lung cancer. Each TCR cDNA molecule bore a unique molecular identifier. Each CDR3 protein gets one entry after TCRdb re-called the 5' RACE reads with MiXCR. The data show about 38,000 distinct CDR3 sequences, with roughly 5.6% seen just once and approximately 25% held by the top ten. This receptor was taken from a female donor with early-stage non-small cell lung cancer. Sequenced material: PBMCs, taken at surgery.

The CDR3 DNA sequence: TGTGCCAGCAGCTTGGGACAGTCCTACGAGCAGTACTTC. It codes for CASSLGQSYEQYF. The gene calls are TRBV11-2 and TRBJ2-7, with 7 positions matching TRBD1. The germline V gene has CDR1 SGHAT and CDR2 FQNNGV. Unmatched junction bases numbered 0, after V lost 3 bases and J lost 1 base. CDR3 length: 13 amino acids.